What follows are 15 T cell receptor beta chains derived from one specimen sequenced in a study of OX40 agonist ivuxolimab in advanced cancers. Library construction relied on the immunoSEQ multiplex PCR assay. Not all clones reach the TCRdb copy of this immuneACCESS table, which keeps in-frame sequences only. Checked studies attribute under half of the gap to unresolved V genes and leave the rest unexplained. Counted in this sample were some 73,000 clones; 88% of them appeared once. The ten largest make up 0.85% to 1% of the sample. The sample here was CD4+ or CD8+ T cells sorted from blood, taken in a trial of the OX40 agonist ivuxolimab. The receptor set was obtained from an adult with an advanced solid tumor such as melanoma, head and neck, liver or kidney cancer.

The J gene is TRBJ1-4, the V gene TRBV12-2; the tabulated D call, TRBD1, remains unverified against the DNA. TRBV12-2 is a known pseudogene. The CDR3 is made up of 17 amino acids. The DNA of the CDR3 is TGTGCAAGTCGCTTAGGGATAAAACGGGACAGGAATGAAAAACTGTTTTTT. It is translated as CASRLGIKRDRNEKLFF.

The J gene is TRBJ1-1, the V gene TRBV11-1; D unclear. CDR1 and CDR2 from the germline V gene are SGHAT and FQDESV (reference sequence). The CDR3 runs 13 residues. Trimming removed 5 bases from V and 2 bases from J, with 9 bases in between. CDR3 loop: CASSKVGNTEAFF. CDR3 in DNA: TGTGCCAGCAGCAAGGTCGGAAACACTGAAGCTTTCTTT.

The chain employs TRBV15 and TRBJ2-1, with D hard to call. CDR1 and CDR2 from the germline V gene are LNHNV and YYDKDF (reference sequence). Between the trimmed V and J ends, which lost 2 bases and 10 bases, there was a span of 15 bases. The CDR3 is 14 residues long. CDR3 sequence (DNA): TGTGCCACCAGCAGATCCCCTCTAGGTGGAGAGCAGTTCTTC. The encoded protein is CATSRSPLGGEQFF.

The V gene is TRBV7-6, the J gene TRBJ1-4, with a tentative D call TRBD1 (6 bases). CDR3 size: 16 residues. Per germline, CDR1 SGHVS and CDR2 FNYEAQ. V was shortened by 6 bases and J by 7 bases, with 21 bases between the two germline ends. For the CDR3, the DNA is TGTGCCAGCAGTCCTAACGGCAGGGGAGGAGGTGAAAAACTGTTTTTT. Its protein is CASSPNGRGGGEKLFF. Drawing the rest from reference TRBV7-6 and TRBJ1-4, the complete variable domain is GAGVSQSPRYKVTKRGQDVALRCDPISGHVSLYWYRQALGQGPEFLTYFNYEAQQDKSGLPNDRFSAERPEGSISTLTIQRTEQRDSAMYRCASSPNGRGGGEKLFFGSGTQLSVL.

The chain couples TRBV28 to TRBJ2-1; 7 bases align to TRBD1. Germline V gives CDR1 MDHEN, CDR2 SYDVKM. The length of the CDR3 is 15 residues. J was trimmed by 7 bases and V by 3 bases; bases with no gene match: 9. CDR3: CASSLIGTDRNEQFF. DNA for the CDR3: TGTGCCAGCAGTTTGATCGGGACAGATAGGAATGAGCAGTTCTTC.

This clone has a single count. The junction departs from the called germline gene at one end, perhaps through a read error. The rearrangement links TRBV5-4 to TRBJ2-5; 7 bases line up with TRBD2. This CDR3 has 15 amino acids. Germline V gives CDR1 SGHNT, CDR2 YYREEE (reference sequence). The DNA for the CDR3 is TGTGCCAGCAGCTCCCCGGGGAGGGGCCAAGGGACCCAGTACTTC. Protein: CASSSPGRGQGTQYF.

In regard to this clone: This CDR3 is also generated by other DNA sequences in the sample. The chain employs TRBV5-1 and TRBJ1-2; D is unresolved. The germline CDR1 and CDR2 sequences are SGHRS and YFSETQ. The CDR3 length is 12 residues. V dropped 2 bases and J dropped 5 bases, with 7 bases sitting between them. This chain's CDR3 is CASSLGGYGYTF. CDR3 sequence (DNA): TGCGCCAGCAGCTTAGGAGGGTATGGCTACACCTTC.

V is TRBV9 and J is TRBJ1-1, with 7 bases fitting TRBD1. In germline, CDR1 is SGDLS, CDR2 YYNGEE. The CDR3 extends over 14 amino acids. The V gene end was trimmed by 0 bases and the J gene end by 4 bases; junction bases not matched to a gene: 3. The DNA for the CDR3 is TGTGCCAGCAGCGTAGGACAGGGAAGCACTGAAGCTTTCTTT. The encoded protein is CASSVGQGSTEAFF.

V usage is TRBV29-1 and J usage is TRBJ2-1, with a tentative D call TRBD2 (6 bases). Trimming left V 7 bases short and J 2 bases short, with 12 bases between. The CDR3 sequence is 13 residues long. Per germline, CDR1 SQVTM and CDR2 ANQGSEA. The CDR3 here is CSGLAPAYNEQFF. In DNA, the CDR3 is TGCAGCGGCCTAGCGCCGGCCTACAATGAGCAGTTCTTC.

This chain links TRBV27 with TRBJ1-6; TRBD1 matches 9 bases. The ends lost 2 bases at V and 6 bases at J; junction bases unmatched: 14. The CDR3 length is 19 residues. Per the germline V gene, CDR1 is MNHEY and CDR2 is SMNVEV (reference sequence). CDR3 DNA: TGTGCCAGCAGTTTAAGTCGCCCTCGAGGGACAGGGATTAATTCACCCCTCCACTTT. Translated, it gives CASSLSRPRGTGINSPLHF.

Written as DNA, the CDR3 is TGCGCCAGCAGCCATAACGGAGCTGGGGCCAACGTCCTGACTTTC. Amino acid sequence: CASSHNGAGANVLTF. J is TRBJ2-6 and V is TRBV5-1, with unresolved D. The CDR3 is made up of 15 amino acids. With 4 bases removed from V and 2 bases from J, the gap between germline ends came to 10 bases. CDR1 and CDR2 (germline): SGHRS, YFSETQ.

The genes are TRBV15 and TRBJ2-7, with TRBD1 matching 9 bases. J gave up 1 base and V 1 base, and 5 bases lay outside the gene matches. CDR3 length: 16 residues. Germline V gene lookup returns CDR1 LNHNV and CDR2 YYDKDF (reference sequence). The CDR3 DNA follows: TGTGCCACCAGCAGAGGGAGAGGGACAGGGTCCTACGAGCAGTACTTC. Translating gives CATSRGRGTGSYEQYF. Drawing the rest from reference TRBV15 and TRBJ2-7, the complete variable domain is DAMVIQNPRYQVTQFGKPVTLSCSQTLNHNVMYWYQQKSSQAPKLLFHYYDKDFNNEADTPDNFQSRRPNTSFCFLDIRSPGLGDTAMYLCATSRGRGTGSYEQYFGPGTRLTVT.

CDR3 nucleotides: TGTGCCAGCAGCTTGGGGATTCGCTTTGGTGACGGGGAGCTGTTTTTT. Its protein is CASSLGIRFGDGELFF. This chain joins TRBV7-3 and TRBJ2-2; D unclear. The V and J ends lost 3 bases and 7 bases respectively, with 18 bases between them. Germline CDR1 is SGHTA and CDR2 is FQGTGA. This CDR3 is built from 16 residues.

As DNA, the CDR3 is TGTGCCAGCAGCTTGAACGGCGAGGTTCAAAACATTCAGTACTTC. Protein sequence: CASSLNGEVQNIQYF. The V gene is TRBV5-5, the J gene TRBJ2-4; no firm D call. Germline values: CDR1 SGHKS, CDR2 YYEKEE (reference sequence). The V end was cut by 1 base, the J end by 5 bases, with 13 bases between. The CDR3 is 15 residues long.

This chain uses TRBV4-3 with TRBJ1-2, with no clear D. Germline V lookup: CDR1 LGHNA, CDR2 YSLEER. The germline V and J ends were trimmed by 0 bases and 6 bases, with 8 bases remaining between them. The CDR3 sequence is 13 residues long. The CDR3 loop is CASSQDFGDGYTF. In DNA form, the CDR3 reads TGCGCCAGCAGCCAAGATTTCGGTGATGGCTACACCTTC.